Sequencing of this T cell receptor beta chain was carried out in a study of CD8+ T cells in alopecia areata. Study context: Treated patients were given 5 to 10 mg oral tofacitinib twice daily. A 6-month period off drug followed tofacitinib, which lasted 6 to 18 months.

Germline CDR1 is MNHEY and CDR2 is SVGAGI. V was trimmed by 10 bases and J by 7 bases, leaving 12 bases between them. This CDR3 is built from 11 residues. Sequencing used cDNA as its template, made by extracting RNA and reverse transcribing it. Method: immunoSEQ multiplex PCR; TCRdb's copy keeps in-frame clones and lacks some. The repertoire holds fewer than 250,000 clones, with 50% to 60% as singletons. This clone was seen once. No antigen is known for it. Findings and limits, study-wide: Scalp data also include sequences from resident alphabeta T cells of normal skin.

Peripheral blood, together with lesional scalp punch biopsies, was collected from alopecia areata patients. The sequence came from a human donor with alopecia areata. The sample consisted of CD4+ T cells sorted from blood, taken at week 0. V is TRBV6-5 and J is TRBJ2-3, with D possibly being TRBD2 (5 bases). In DNA, the CDR3 is TGTGCCACCTGGACGGGGTATACGCAGTATTTT. Protein: CATWTGYTQYF.